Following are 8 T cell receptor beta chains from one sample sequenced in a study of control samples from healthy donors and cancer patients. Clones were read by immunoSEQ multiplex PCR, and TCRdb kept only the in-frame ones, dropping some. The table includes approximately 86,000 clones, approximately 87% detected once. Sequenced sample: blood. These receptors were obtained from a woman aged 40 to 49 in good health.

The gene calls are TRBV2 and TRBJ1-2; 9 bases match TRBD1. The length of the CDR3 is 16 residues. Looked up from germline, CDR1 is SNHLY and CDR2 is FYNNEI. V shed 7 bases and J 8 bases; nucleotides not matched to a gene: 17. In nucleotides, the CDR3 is TGTGCCAGCATATTAGAAGGGACAGGGCAGGTTGGCGGCTACACCTTC. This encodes CASILEGTGQVGGYTF.

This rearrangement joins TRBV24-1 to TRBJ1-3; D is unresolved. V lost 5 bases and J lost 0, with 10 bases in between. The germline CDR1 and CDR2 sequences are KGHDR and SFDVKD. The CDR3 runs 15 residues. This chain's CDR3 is CATSVGGVSGNTIYF. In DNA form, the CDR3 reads TGTGCCACCAGTGTGGGCGGAGTCTCTGGAAACACCATATATTTT.

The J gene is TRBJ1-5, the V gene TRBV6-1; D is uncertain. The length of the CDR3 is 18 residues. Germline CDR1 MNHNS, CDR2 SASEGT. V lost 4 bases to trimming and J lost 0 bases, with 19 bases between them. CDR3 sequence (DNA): TGTGCCAGCAGTGCTACTCTATGGGATATCTATAGCAATCAGCCCCAGCATTTT. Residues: CASSATLWDIYSNQPQHF.

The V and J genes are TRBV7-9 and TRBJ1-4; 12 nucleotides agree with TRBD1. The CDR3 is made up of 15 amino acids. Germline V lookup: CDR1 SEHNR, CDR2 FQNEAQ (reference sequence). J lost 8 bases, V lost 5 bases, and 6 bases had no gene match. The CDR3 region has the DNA TGTGCCAGCAGCGTCGGGACAGGGGGCGGGGAAAAACTGTTTTTT. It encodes CASSVGTGGGEKLFF.

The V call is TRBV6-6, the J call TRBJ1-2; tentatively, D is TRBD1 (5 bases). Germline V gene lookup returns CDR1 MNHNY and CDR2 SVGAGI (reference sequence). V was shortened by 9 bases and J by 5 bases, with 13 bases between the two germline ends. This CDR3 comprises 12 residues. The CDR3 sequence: CASGTELYGYTF. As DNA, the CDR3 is TGTGCCAGTGGGACGGAGCTTTATGGCTACACCTTC.

DNA of the CDR3: TGTGCCAGCAGGCCTCGGGGGCTTCTCATGGAGCAGTACTTC. Translated, it gives CASRPRGLLMEQYF. The genes are TRBV6-2 or TRBV6-3 and TRBJ2-7; D might be TRBD1 or TRBD2, each matching 6 bases. The CDR3 is made up of 14 amino acids. V was shortened by 6 bases and J by 7 bases, with 19 bases between the two germline ends. CDR1 and CDR2 (germline): MNHEY, SVGEGT.

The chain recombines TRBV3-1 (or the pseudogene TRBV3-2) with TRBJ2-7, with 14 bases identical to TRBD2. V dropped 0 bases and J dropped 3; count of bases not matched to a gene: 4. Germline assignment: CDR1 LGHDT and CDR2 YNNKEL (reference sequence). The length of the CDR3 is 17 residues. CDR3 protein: CASSQEGLAGALYEQYF. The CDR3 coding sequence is TGTGCCAGCAGCCAAGAGGGACTAGCGGGGGCCCTCTACGAGCAGTACTTC.

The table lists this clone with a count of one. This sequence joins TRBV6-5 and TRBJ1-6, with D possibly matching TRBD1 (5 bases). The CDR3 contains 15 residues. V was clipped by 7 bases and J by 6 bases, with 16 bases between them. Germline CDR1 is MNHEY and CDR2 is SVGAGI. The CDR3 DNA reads TGTGCCAGCAATATGTACGGGGCCGGTAATTCACCCCTCCACTTT. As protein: CASNMYGAGNSPLHF.